This TCR beta chain was retrieved from a study of shared clonotypes between healthy human individuals (dated by TCRdb to the early 2020s). Background for the entire study: The cohort included three men and a couple of women between 18 and 49 years of age. For each donor, CD4 naive and CD4 memory were each given three plates, CD8 naive was given two plates, and CD8 memory was given one plate. To estimate repertoire size and how much clonotype sharing occurs between individuals, the study deeply sequenced the blood TCR repertoires of several healthy adults. To increase sequencing depth and limit assay-specific biases, TCR repertoire library preparation and sequencing were carried out by different laboratories using diverse techniques. Per donor, leukapheresis produced somewhere between about 0.85 and 9.5 billion PBMCs.

On this clone itself: Its antigen is currently not known. Per-base qualities were not stored, and no clone one base away is much larger. This sample also contains other DNA sequences that code for the same CDR3.

CDR1 and CDR2, per the germline V gene (reference sequence), are MNHEY and SMNVEV. V is pared back by 3 bases and J by 4 bases, with 9 bases lying between the germline termini. Including cysteine and phenylalanine, the CDR3 has 13 amino acids. The kept DNA is CDR3 alone, 39 bases in frame from the first base. CD8 naive samples consisted of CD45RO-negative cells that were positively selected for CCR7, yielding a CD45RA+CCR7+ population without TemRA cells. The donors were healthy, HIV-negative adults with no recently reported acute infections or vaccinations. All donors were Caucasian adults living in Nashville, Tennessee, USA. Blood was obtained by leukapheresis, after which PBMCs were separated by Ficoll-Histopaque density gradient centrifugation and cryopreserved in liquid nitrogen vapor phase. Purity and quantity of every magnetically sorted T cell population were checked by analytical flow cytometry. Each sorted fraction had its genomic DNA isolated and then quantified by UV absorbance on a Nanodrop 2000c.

Points the paper makes about the study in general: Compared with non-shared clonotypes, the clonotypes found in all four sorted-subset donors had higher generation probabilities. Across four donors, around 5.4% of naive CD4, around 3.5% of naive CD8, about 2.3% of memory CD4, and over 0.35% of memory CD8 clonotypes were shared. Naive subsets generally had larger estimated clonotype richness than memory subsets did. Rarefaction of sorted-subset datasets indicated incomplete sequencing despite the large sequencing depth. Sampling was restricted to blood, and TCR repertoires in tissues likely differ from the TCR repertoires found in blood. Pairwise subsampling indicated that sequencing depth was expected to affect the degree of clonotype sharing among donors. The genetic and exposure-history diversity represented was limited by the small number of donors.

TCR CDR3 regions were amplified from genomic DNA by multiplex PCR using the deep immunoSEQ assay. Extracted genomic DNA from each cell subset was distributed evenly across all wells of several immunoSEQ 96-well plates, and each plate was treated as a replicate. Each replicate PCR for sorted subsets received approximately 200 ng genomic DNA, equal to about 30,000 T cell genomes. Purified libraries were quantified with a Qubit 3.0 fluorometer, sized on a Bioanalyzer 2100, and re-quantified with the KAPA Library Quantification kit. A separate single-read 150-cycle Illumina NextSeq 550 flow cell was used to sequence each immunoSEQ 96-well plate. The original methods were these. Because the immunoSEQ output held only junctional sequences and lacked quality scores, the filtering could not match the filtering applied to full-length reads. Sequences were annotated with PyIR, a Python wrapper for IgBLAST v1.9, and V/J genes and CDR3 were assigned using IMGT germline references. Reads with weak V/J assignments (E-value above 1e-6), missing CDR3, stop codons, out-of-frame junctions, or ambiguous translated residues were removed. V3J clonotypes were defined as sequences sharing an identical inferred V gene, J gene, and CDR3 amino acid sequence. To compute the percentage overlap between repertoires, the number of shared unique clonotypes was divided by the size of the smaller repertoire. Repertoire richness was assessed with RTK rarefaction, the Chao1 estimator, and Recon v2.1 estimates of unobserved clonotypes. Generation probabilities were computed with OLGA for all TCRbeta clonotypes obtained by the gDNA method from several donors. As stored in TCRdb, this immuneACCESS dataset retains in-frame rearrangements with V and J assigned. A fraction of the clones does not appear; measured against another copy, unresolved V genes explain less than half of the discrepancy, and the remainder lacks a known reason. The V and J calls and clone size are taken from that table; D and trimming were inferred from the DNA. The sample data list around 1.9 million clones, and about 93% of these were observed just once. 1.5% to 2% of the sample is in the top ten clones.

Sequencing was done on a sample of naive CD8+ T cells from PBMCs. Read against the paper, the sample's cell subset or site label means: CD45RA+CCR7+. The chain is assembled from TRBV27 and TRBJ1-2, with the D gene too uncertain to name. The origin of this receptor is a man aged 18-30 years in good health. Some clones in this sample may be carry-over from other donors' samples. The CDR3 sequence is CASSFRSGYGYTF. Here is the DNA: TGTGCCAGCAGTTTCAGGTCGGGCTATGGCTACACCTTC.